These 5 T cell receptor beta chains came from one sample sequenced in a study of blood T cell repertoires in COVID-19. Using immunoSEQ multiplex PCR, the repertoire was profiled, and TCRdb retains in-frame clones only, with some absent. The profile shows roughly 250,000 clones, about 73% of them singletons. The sample consisted of peripheral blood. These receptors were taken from a woman over 75 with acute or convalescent COVID-19.

The chain is built from TRBV14 and TRBJ1-2, with 12 bases identical to TRBD1. Trimming removed 4 bases from V and 3 bases from J; junction bases left unmatched: 9. The CDR3 extends over 17 amino acids. CDR1 and CDR2 (germline): SGHDN, FVKESK. The CDR3 DNA is TGTGCCAGCAGCCCACTGGGACAGGGGGCTGTGGACTATGGCTACACCTTC. This encodes CASSPLGQGAVDYGYTF.

The chain links TRBV29-1 to TRBJ1-2; TRBD1 aligns across 8 bases. The CDR3 consists of 14 residues. Per the germline V gene, CDR1 is SQVTM and CDR2 is ANQGSEA. With V trimmed by 4 bases and J by 3 bases, 7 bases remained unmatched. CDR3 sequence reads: CSVAGGQVYYGYTF. The CDR3 bases are TGCAGCGTTGCCGGGGGACAGGTATACTATGGCTACACCTTC.

The chain links TRBV5-1 to TRBJ2-3; TRBD1 might be the D (6 bases). This CDR3 region has 16 residues. The V end lost 3 bases, the J end lost 1 base, and 15 bases lay between the germline ends. The germline V gene has CDR1 SGHRS and CDR2 YFSETQ. Here the CDR3 reads CASSWGRQARTDTQYF. DNA for the CDR3: TGCGCCAGCAGCTGGGGTCGACAGGCCCGCACAGATACGCAGTATTTT.

J is TRBJ2-1 and V is TRBV9; 7 nucleotides line up with TRBD2. The CDR3 covers 15 residues. J was trimmed by 5 bases and V by 0 bases; bases with no gene match: 5. In germline, CDR1 is SGDLS, CDR2 YYNGEE. CDR3 in amino acids: CASSVAGGNNNEQFF. CDR3 in DNA: TGTGCCAGCAGCGTAGCGGGGGGAAACAACAATGAGCAGTTCTTC.

The chain couples TRBV19 to TRBJ2-7, with 9 bases lining up with TRBD1. J was trimmed by 4 bases and V by 5 bases; bases with no gene match: 9. The CDR3 length is 15 residues. Germline loops: CDR1 LNHDA, CDR2 SQIVND (reference sequence). The CDR3 nucleotides are TGTGCCAGTAGTGGCCCGGGACAGGGTGTATACGAGCAGTACTTC. It translates to CASSGPGQGVYEQYF. Full variable domain (remainder filled in from reference TRBV19 and TRBJ2-7): DGGITQSPKYLFRKEGQNVTLSCEQNLNHDAMYWYRQDPGQGLRLIYYSQIVNDFQKGDIAEGYSVSREKKESFPLTVTSAQKNPTAFYLCASSGPGQGVYEQYFGPGTRLTVT.